The rows below give T cell receptor beta chains drawn from one sample of a study of T cell responses to AZD1222 COVID-19 vaccine. Profiling relied on immunoSEQ multiplex PCR, and the TCRdb table lists in-frame clones only, not all of them. Here the sample spans roughly 170,000 clones, 94% being singletons. Sequencing used peripheral blood, obtained 28 days after the second AZD1222 dose. The receptors originated from an adult who received the AZD1222 COVID-19 vaccine. The CDR3 runs from the conserved cysteine through the conserved F or W.

V,J,CDR3
TRBV2,TRBJ2-7,CASSDYRSGTHSPSYEQYF
TRBV13,TRBJ2-1,CASSPQRLRNEQFF
TRBV4-1,TRBJ2-5,CASSQDGTGEETQYF
TRBV5-8,TRBJ1-2,CASTPRAGHGYGYTF
TRBV6-2/TRBV6-3,TRBJ1-5,CASSFKQVNQPQHF
TRBV2,TRBJ2-5,CASSGGISRIETQYF
TRBV5-1,TRBJ2-6,CASSSGAIANVLTF
TRBV7-2,TRBJ1-1,CASSFTGYTEAFF
TRBV6-2/TRBV6-3,TRBJ2-7,CASSSSASASYEQYF
TRBV7-2,TRBJ2-2,CASSLGRADTKYTGELFF
TRBV29-1,TRBJ1-1,CSVEGGGTEAFF
TRBV27,TRBJ1-1,CASSTIDPSGRTEAFF
TRBV7-3,TRBJ2-2,CASSGGAGELFF
TRBV5-1,TRBJ1-5,CASSLGLYSNQPQHF
TRBV6-5,TRBJ1-2,CASSYQGNYGYTF
TRBV27,TRBJ1-1,CASSLQGSNTEAFF